This T cell receptor beta chain stems from a study of OX40 agonist ivuxolimab in advanced cancers. Overall study context: The mean age was approximately 60 years, ranging from roughly 23 to 79, with more than 70% of participants male. Overall study findings and caveats: At 0.1 to 3.0 mg/kg and by week 6, clonal expansion occurred in CD4+ and CD8+ blood T cells. Expanded clones were, on average, more numerous among CD8+ T cells than CD4+.

Germline CDR1 SNHLY, CDR2 FYNNEI. Trimming took off 4 bases at V and 3 bases at J, with 3 bases between the two ends. CDR3 length: 11 amino acids. Comment on this clone: Its antigen is unidentified.

The table came from immunoSEQ multiplex PCR; TCRdb's copy has only in-frame clones and leaves some out. Seen here are more than 80,000 clones, around 88% observed once, and the top ten hold approximately 1.5%. J is TRBJ2-5 and V is TRBV2; D uncertain. The source of this sequence is an adult with an advanced solid tumor such as melanoma, head and neck, liver or kidney cancer. Sequenced material: CD4+ or CD8+ T cells sorted from blood, taken in a trial of the OX40 agonist ivuxolimab. The CDR3 bases are TGTGCCAGCAGTGTAGAAGAGACCCAGTACTTC. Its translation: CASSVEETQYF.